The present T cell receptor (beta chain) was sequenced within a study of Tregs in tolerant kidney transplant recipients. Study-level results: Tregs expanded with activated donor B cells seemed most donor-specific. Validation in larger populations is needed because few patients were studied.

Trimming removed 0 bases from V and 2 bases from J, with 12 bases in between. The CDR3 is made up of 15 amino acids. CDR1 is SGHDT and CDR2 is YYEEEE in the germline V gene. Profiled with immunoSEQ multiplex PCR; TCRdb holds only in-frame clones, not every one. The sample has tens of thousands of clones; under 95% are singletons. To note about this clone: The target antigen is unknown.

V is TRBV5-6 and J is TRBJ2-7, with D possibly matching TRBD1 (5 bases). Sequencing was performed on CD4+ T cells from blood, taken before the transplant. This receptor was taken from a human donor who received a combined kidney and bone marrow transplant. As DNA, the CDR3 is TGTGCCAGCAGCTTGGGGCCGGACATCCCCTACGAGCAGTACTTC. This sequence encodes CASSLGPDIPYEQYF.